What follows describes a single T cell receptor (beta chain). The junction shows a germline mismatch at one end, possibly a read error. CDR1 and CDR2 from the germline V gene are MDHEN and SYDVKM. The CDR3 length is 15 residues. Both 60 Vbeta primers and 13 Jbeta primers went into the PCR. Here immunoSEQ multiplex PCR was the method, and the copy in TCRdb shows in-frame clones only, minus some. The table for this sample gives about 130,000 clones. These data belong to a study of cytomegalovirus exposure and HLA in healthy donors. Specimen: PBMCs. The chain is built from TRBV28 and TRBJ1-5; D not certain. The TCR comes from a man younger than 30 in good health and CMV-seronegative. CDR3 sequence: CTSQRAFRYNQPQHF. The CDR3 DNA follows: TGTACCAGCCAGAGGGCCTTTCGTTACAATCAGCCCCAGCATTTT.